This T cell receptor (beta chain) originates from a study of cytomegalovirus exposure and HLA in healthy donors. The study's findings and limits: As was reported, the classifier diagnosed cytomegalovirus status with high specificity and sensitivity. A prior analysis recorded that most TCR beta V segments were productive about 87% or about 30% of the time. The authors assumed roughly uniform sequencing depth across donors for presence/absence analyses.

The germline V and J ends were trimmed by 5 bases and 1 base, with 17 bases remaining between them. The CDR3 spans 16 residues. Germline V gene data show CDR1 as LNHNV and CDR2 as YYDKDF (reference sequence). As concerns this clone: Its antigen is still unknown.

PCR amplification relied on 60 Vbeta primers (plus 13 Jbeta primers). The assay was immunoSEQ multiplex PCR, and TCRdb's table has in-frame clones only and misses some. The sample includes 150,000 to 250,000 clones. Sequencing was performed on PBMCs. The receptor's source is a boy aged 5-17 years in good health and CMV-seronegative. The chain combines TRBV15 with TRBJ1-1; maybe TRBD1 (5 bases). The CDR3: CATSPDGGSGNTEAFF. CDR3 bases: TGTGCCACCAGCCCAGACGGGGGAAGTGGGAACACTGAAGCTTTCTTT.